This TCR beta chain was obtained from a study of blood T cell repertoires in COVID-19. Profiling relied on immunoSEQ multiplex PCR, and the TCRdb table lists in-frame clones only, not all of them. The sample shows approximately 300,000 clones, 70% to 90% of them seen only once. Germline V gene data show CDR1 as SNHLY and CDR2 as FYNNEI. V was shortened by 6 bases and J by 3 bases, with 12 bases between the two germline ends. The CDR3 runs 14 residues. Study members were between roughly 18 and 89 years old and lived in 20 to 30 US regions. Participants were placed into cohorts based on the clinical history they reported. Two negative PCRs, clearance, or symptom resolution had been documented for recovered Cohort 3 donors.

Sequenced sample: PBMCs or T cells enriched from blood (not recorded which). The V call is TRBV2, the J call TRBJ2-1; the D gene is possibly TRBD1 (5 bases). The clonotype originates from a woman aged 25 to 39 who had recovered from COVID-19. The CDR3 nucleotides are TGTGCCAGCAGGGTTGAGACAGTCTACAATGAGCAGTTCTTC. It yields the protein CASRVETVYNEQFF. The whole variable domain, filled in from reference TRBV2 and TRBJ2-1, reads EPEVTQTPSHQVTQMGQEVILRCVPISNHLYFYWYRQILGQKVEFLVSFYNNEISEKSEIFDDQFSVERPDGSNFTLKIRSTKLEDSAMYFCASRVETVYNEQFFGPGTRLTVL.